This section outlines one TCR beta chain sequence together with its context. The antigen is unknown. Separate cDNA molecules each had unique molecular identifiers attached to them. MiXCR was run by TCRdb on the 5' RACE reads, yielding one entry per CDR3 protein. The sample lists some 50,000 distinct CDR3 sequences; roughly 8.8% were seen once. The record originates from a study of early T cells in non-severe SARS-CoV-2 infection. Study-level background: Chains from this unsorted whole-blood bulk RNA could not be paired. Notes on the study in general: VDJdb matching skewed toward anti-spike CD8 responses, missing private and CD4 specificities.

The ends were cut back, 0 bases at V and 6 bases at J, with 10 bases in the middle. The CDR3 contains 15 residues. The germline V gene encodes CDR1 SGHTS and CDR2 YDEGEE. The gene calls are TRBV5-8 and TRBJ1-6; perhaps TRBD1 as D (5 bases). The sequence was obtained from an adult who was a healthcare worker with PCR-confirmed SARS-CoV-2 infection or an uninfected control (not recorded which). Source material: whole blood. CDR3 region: CASSLAPRGNSPLHF. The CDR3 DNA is TGTGCCAGCAGCTTGGCGCCGAGGGGTAATTCACCCCTCCACTTT.